These T cell receptor beta chains were read from a single sample in a study of response to subunit inactivated influenza vaccine. Via MiXCR, TCRdb re-called the RT-PCR reads, giving one row per CDR3 protein. The table records about 570,000 distinct CDR3 sequences, around 11% of them present only once. This sample was shared with a second study, whose subject was T cells expressing NK-cell markers.

Sequencing was performed on PBMCs from blood, taken on the day of vaccination. Every receptor here comes from a man between 50 and 59 years old who received an inactivated influenza vaccine. Each CDR3 is given with its conserved first and last residue. The order of the fields is CDR3 DNA, CDR3 protein, CDR3 length, clone size, D gene, J gene, V gene. D genes are given only for firm matches. Clone size is given for some rows only: seen once, a few or many times, or a class if the clone is expanded.

CDR3nt: TGCGCCAGCAGCCAAGTCGGGGCTGGGGCCAAAAACATTCAGTACTTC
CDR3aa: CASSQVGAGAKNIQYF
len: 16
abundance: many
d_gene: NA
j_gene: TRBJ2-4
v_gene: TRBV4-1

CDR3nt: TGTGCCAGCTCACCACTGGCTACCTCCGGGGAGCTGTTTTTT
CDR3aa: CASSPLATSGELFF
len: 14
abundance: few
d_gene: NA
j_gene: TRBJ2-2
v_gene: TRBV18

CDR3nt: TGTGCCAGCAGTTACTCCGGGTTGGGGGAGCAGTACTTC
CDR3aa: CASSYSGLGEQYF
len: 13
abundance: NA
d_gene: NA
j_gene: TRBJ2-7
v_gene: TRBV6-2/TRBV6-3

CDR3nt: TGTGCCAGCAGCCAAGTTAGTGAGCAGTTCTTC
CDR3aa: CASSQVSEQFF
len: 11
abundance: NA
d_gene: NA
j_gene: TRBJ2-1
v_gene: TRBV3-1

CDR3nt: TGTGCCAGCAGCCAAGTACTAAGGCAGACTAATTCACCCCTCCACTTT
CDR3aa: CASSQVLRQTNSPLHF
len: 16
abundance: NA
d_gene: NA
j_gene: TRBJ1-6
v_gene: TRBV4-2

CDR3nt: TGTGCCAGCAACTCAGCGGGAGGCTCCTACAATGAGCAGTTCTTC
CDR3aa: CASNSAGGSYNEQFF
len: 15
abundance: NA
d_gene: TRBD2
j_gene: TRBJ2-1
v_gene: TRBV6-1

CDR3nt: TGTGCCAGCAGCCAGCGGGGGCCCTCCTACAATGAGCAGTTCTTC
CDR3aa: CASSQRGPSYNEQFF
len: 15
abundance: NA
d_gene: TRBD2
j_gene: TRBJ2-1
v_gene: TRBV7-8

CDR3nt: TGTGCCAGCAGCTTACGTCTGATCTACAATGAGCAGTTCTTC
CDR3aa: CASSLRLIYNEQFF
len: 14
abundance: NA
d_gene: NA
j_gene: TRBJ2-1
v_gene: TRBV5-6

CDR3nt: TGTGCCAGCAGGCCAAGGGATCAGGGCAGCTCCTACAATGAGCAGTTCTTC
CDR3aa: CASRPRDQGSSYNEQFF
len: 17
abundance: few
d_gene: NA
j_gene: TRBJ2-1
v_gene: TRBV7-9

CDR3nt: TGTGCCAGCAGCTTAGATCCTAGCGGGAGTTTTTTCTTC
CDR3aa: CASSLDPSGSFFF
len: 13
abundance: NA
d_gene: TRBD2
j_gene: TRBJ2-1
v_gene: TRBV11-2

CDR3nt: TGTGCCAGCAGCCAGCCGGGACTAGCGGGAGTGGGAAATGAGCAGTTCTTC
CDR3aa: CASSQPGLAGVGNEQFF
len: 17
abundance: NA
d_gene: TRBD2
j_gene: TRBJ2-1
v_gene: TRBV3-1

CDR3nt: TGTGCCAGCAATAAGGACGGGGGCAACAATGAGCAGTTCTTC
CDR3aa: CASNKDGGNNEQFF
len: 14
abundance: NA
d_gene: NA
j_gene: TRBJ2-1
v_gene: TRBV6-4

CDR3nt: TGTGCCAGCAGCCCCCTCGACAGAACAGATACGCAGTATTTT
CDR3aa: CASSPLDRTDTQYF
len: 14
abundance: few
d_gene: NA
j_gene: TRBJ2-3
v_gene: TRBV3-1

CDR3nt: TGTGCCATCGGGACAACTAACAATGAGCAGTTCTTC
CDR3aa: CAIGTTNNEQFF
len: 12
abundance: few
d_gene: NA
j_gene: TRBJ2-1
v_gene: TRBV10-3

CDR3nt: TGTGCCAGCAGGGGGGCGGGCCAAGAGACCCAGTACTTC
CDR3aa: CASRGAGQETQYF
len: 13
abundance: NA
d_gene: NA
j_gene: TRBJ2-5
v_gene: TRBV7-2

CDR3nt: TGCAGCGTTGGACAGGGAGGCACTGAAGCTTTCTTT
CDR3aa: CSVGQGGTEAFF
len: 12
abundance: many
d_gene: TRBD1
j_gene: TRBJ1-1
v_gene: TRBV29-1

CDR3nt: TGCAGTGGAGGACTAGCGATTGATGAGCAGTTCTTC
CDR3aa: CSGGLAIDEQFF
len: 12
abundance: few
d_gene: TRBD2
j_gene: TRBJ2-1
v_gene: TRBV20-1

CDR3nt: TGCAGTGCTAAATCAGCGGGCTCCTACAATGAGCAGTTCTTC
CDR3aa: CSAKSAGSYNEQFF
len: 14
abundance: few
d_gene: NA
j_gene: TRBJ2-1
v_gene: TRBV20-1

CDR3nt: TGTGCCTGGAGTTTTCCTCCGGACTGCTCTGGAAACACCATATATTTT
CDR3aa: CAWSFPPDCSGNTIYF
len: 16
abundance: NA
d_gene: NA
j_gene: TRBJ1-3
v_gene: TRBV30

CDR3nt: TGTGCCAGCAGTTCCGCCGGGACCAGCGGAAACACCATATATTTT
CDR3aa: CASSSAGTSGNTIYF
len: 15
abundance: few
d_gene: NA
j_gene: TRBJ1-3
v_gene: TRBV27

CDR3nt: TGTGCCAGCTCACCGTTGGGGCCAGGGAATAATTCACCCCTCCACTTT
CDR3aa: CASSPLGPGNNSPLHF
len: 16
abundance: NA
d_gene: NA
j_gene: TRBJ1-6
v_gene: TRBV18

CDR3nt: TGTGCCAGCAGTTTTCAGCTGAAGAGATACTATAATTCACCCCTCCACTTT
CDR3aa: CASSFQLKRYYNSPLHF
len: 17
abundance: few
d_gene: NA
j_gene: TRBJ1-6
v_gene: TRBV12-3/TRBV12-4

CDR3nt: TGTGCCAGCAAGGAAAAGGACACCGGGGAGCTGTTTTTT
CDR3aa: CASKEKDTGELFF
len: 13
abundance: few
d_gene: NA
j_gene: TRBJ2-2
v_gene: TRBV6-2/TRBV6-3

CDR3nt: TGTGCCAGCAGCCGGGACAGGGGGTGGGGCTATGGCTACACCTTC
CDR3aa: CASSRDRGWGYGYTF
len: 15
abundance: NA
d_gene: TRBD1
j_gene: TRBJ1-2
v_gene: TRBV12-3/TRBV12-4

CDR3nt: TGTGCCACGGGGGGATTGAGGGACACCGGGGAGCTGTTTTTT
CDR3aa: CATGGLRDTGELFF
len: 14
abundance: few
d_gene: TRBD2
j_gene: TRBJ2-2
v_gene: TRBV30

CDR3nt: TGCAGTGCTAGAATCCCACTAGCGGGAGTAGCAGATACGCAGTATTTT
CDR3aa: CSARIPLAGVADTQYF
len: 16
abundance: few
d_gene: TRBD2
j_gene: TRBJ2-3
v_gene: TRBV20-1

CDR3nt: TGTGCCAGCAAGGCGGAGACCCAGTACTTC
CDR3aa: CASKAETQYF
len: 10
abundance: few
d_gene: NA
j_gene: TRBJ2-5
v_gene: TRBV2

CDR3nt: TGCGCCAGCAGCTTGGCCCTGGGGGGAGTGGACGGCTACACCTTC
CDR3aa: CASSLALGGVDGYTF
len: 15
abundance: many
d_gene: NA
j_gene: TRBJ1-2
v_gene: TRBV5-1

CDR3nt: TGCGCCAGCAAGTCGGGCGGTCAGGTGGGAAACACCATATATTTT
CDR3aa: CASKSGGQVGNTIYF
len: 15
abundance: NA
d_gene: NA
j_gene: TRBJ1-3
v_gene: TRBV4-1

CDR3nt: TGCGCCAGCAGCTCCTGGACAGGGGGCTCCTACGAGCAGTACTTC
CDR3aa: CASSSWTGGSYEQYF
len: 15
abundance: many
d_gene: TRBD1
j_gene: TRBJ2-7
v_gene: TRBV5-1

CDR3nt: TGTGCCAGCAGTTACGGGACTTATGACCGGGATACGCAGTATTTT
CDR3aa: CASSYGTYDRDTQYF
len: 15
abundance: NA
d_gene: NA
j_gene: TRBJ2-3
v_gene: TRBV6-2/TRBV6-3

CDR3nt: TGTGCCAGCAGCTTAGCGGCAGGCCCCTTCCCTAACAATGAGCAGTTCTTC
CDR3aa: CASSLAAGPFPNNEQFF
len: 17
abundance: NA
d_gene: NA
j_gene: TRBJ2-1
v_gene: TRBV7-2

CDR3nt: TGTGCCAGCGGTGGGAAGGGGCCAACTAGCACAGATACGCAGTATTTT
CDR3aa: CASGGKGPTSTDTQYF
len: 16
abundance: many
d_gene: NA
j_gene: TRBJ2-3
v_gene: TRBV7-9

CDR3nt: TGTGCCAGTAGAAGCCCCTCGACAGGGGGCAGGTCACCCCTCCACTTT
CDR3aa: CASRSPSTGGRSPLHF
len: 16
abundance: many
d_gene: TRBD1
j_gene: TRBJ1-6
v_gene: TRBV25-1

CDR3nt: TGTGCCAGCAGCCTGAGCGGCGAATACACCGGGGAGCTGTTTTTT
CDR3aa: CASSLSGEYTGELFF
len: 15
abundance: few
d_gene: NA
j_gene: TRBJ2-2
v_gene: TRBV9

CDR3nt: TGTGCCAGCAGTTTATCGCCTAGACCCCACGAGCAGTACTTC
CDR3aa: CASSLSPRPHEQYF
len: 14
abundance: few
d_gene: NA
j_gene: TRBJ2-7
v_gene: TRBV12-3/TRBV12-4

CDR3nt: TGTGCCAGCACCCCATCGGGACTAGCGTATTACGAGCAGTACTTC
CDR3aa: CASTPSGLAYYEQYF
len: 15
abundance: NA
d_gene: TRBD2
j_gene: TRBJ2-7
v_gene: TRBV7-9

CDR3nt: TGTGCCAGCAGCGCCCGACAGGGGGCTAGTGAGCAGTTCTTC
CDR3aa: CASSARQGASEQFF
len: 14
abundance: many
d_gene: TRBD1
j_gene: TRBJ2-1
v_gene: TRBV7-2

CDR3nt: TGTGCCAGCAGCTTCCAACCAGCTAGCACAGATACGCAGTATTTT
CDR3aa: CASSFQPASTDTQYF
len: 15
abundance: many
d_gene: NA
j_gene: TRBJ2-3
v_gene: TRBV7-6

CDR3nt: TGTGCCAGCCGACGCGATAGGACTAGCGGGGAGAGTTACACCGGGGAGCTGTTTTTT
CDR3aa: CASRRDRTSGESYTGELFF
len: 19
abundance: few
d_gene: TRBD2
j_gene: TRBJ2-2
v_gene: TRBV28

CDR3nt: TGTGCCAGCAGCCCATCCCCGGGGGGAGAAGAGACCCAGTACTTC
CDR3aa: CASSPSPGGEETQYF
len: 15
abundance: many
d_gene: TRBD2
j_gene: TRBJ2-5
v_gene: TRBV5-6

CDR3nt: TGTGCCACCAGCAGAGGCCCTCAGCCCCAGCATTTT
CDR3aa: CATSRGPQPQHF
len: 12
abundance: NA
d_gene: NA
j_gene: TRBJ1-5
v_gene: TRBV15

CDR3nt: TGTGCCAGCAGCTTGGCGGTCTTAACTAGCACAGATACGCAGTATTTT
CDR3aa: CASSLAVLTSTDTQYF
len: 16
abundance: few
d_gene: NA
j_gene: TRBJ2-3
v_gene: TRBV5-5

CDR3nt: TGTGCCAGCAGTGAAGAAGTGGCGCGCTCAGATACGCAGTATTTT
CDR3aa: CASSEEVARSDTQYF
len: 15
abundance: NA
d_gene: NA
j_gene: TRBJ2-3
v_gene: TRBV2

CDR3nt: TGCAGTGCTAGGGAGGGAGGGAGAGGTGCCAATCAGCCCCAGCATTTT
CDR3aa: CSAREGGRGANQPQHF
len: 16
abundance: NA
d_gene: NA
j_gene: TRBJ1-5
v_gene: TRBV20-1

CDR3nt: TGTGCCAGCAGCTCCCCCGGGACTAGCGGCACCCAGTACTTC
CDR3aa: CASSSPGTSGTQYF
len: 14
abundance: few
d_gene: TRBD2
j_gene: TRBJ2-5
v_gene: TRBV3-1

CDR3nt: TGTGCCAGCCTGCGGGCGGGAGTGGACGAGCAGTACTTC
CDR3aa: CASLRAGVDEQYF
len: 13
abundance: few
d_gene: NA
j_gene: TRBJ2-7
v_gene: TRBV21-1

CDR3nt: TGTGCCAGCAGCCTAAGCGGGTTAGCCAAAAACATTCAGTACTTC
CDR3aa: CASSLSGLAKNIQYF
len: 15
abundance: few
d_gene: NA
j_gene: TRBJ2-4
v_gene: TRBV3-1

CDR3nt: TGCGCCAGCAGCCTTGACGGACAGTACAATCAGCCCCAGCATTTT
CDR3aa: CASSLDGQYNQPQHF
len: 15
abundance: NA
d_gene: NA
j_gene: TRBJ1-5
v_gene: TRBV5-1

CDR3nt: TGCGCCAGCAGTAAAATAGTGAACACCGGGGAGCTGTTTTTT
CDR3aa: CASSKIVNTGELFF
len: 14
abundance: NA
d_gene: NA
j_gene: TRBJ2-2
v_gene: TRBV10-1

CDR3nt: TGTGCCAGCAGCTTGGTTACAGGGGCCTTGGACACTGAAGCTTTCTTT
CDR3aa: CASSLVTGALDTEAFF
len: 16
abundance: NA
d_gene: TRBD1
j_gene: TRBJ1-1
v_gene: TRBV5-6

CDR3nt: TGCGCCAGCAGCATCGGAGGACTAGGGCCTTCTAATGAGCAGTTCTTC
CDR3aa: CASSIGGLGPSNEQFF
len: 16
abundance: many
d_gene: TRBD2
j_gene: TRBJ2-1
v_gene: TRBV5-1

CDR3nt: TGCGCCAGCAGCCAAGATAGAGGGGGCTCCTACTATGGCTACACCTTC
CDR3aa: CASSQDRGGSYYGYTF
len: 16
abundance: NA
d_gene: TRBD1
j_gene: TRBJ1-2
v_gene: TRBV4-3

CDR3nt: TGTGCCTGGAGTGTGCGGGGCAGCTCTAACTATGGCTACACCTTC
CDR3aa: CAWSVRGSSNYGYTF
len: 15
abundance: few
d_gene: NA
j_gene: TRBJ1-2
v_gene: TRBV30

CDR3nt: TGTGCCAGCAACCTTAGCGGGGGAAGGTACAATGAGCAGTTCTTC
CDR3aa: CASNLSGGRYNEQFF
len: 15
abundance: NA
d_gene: TRBD2
j_gene: TRBJ2-1
v_gene: TRBV12-3/TRBV12-4